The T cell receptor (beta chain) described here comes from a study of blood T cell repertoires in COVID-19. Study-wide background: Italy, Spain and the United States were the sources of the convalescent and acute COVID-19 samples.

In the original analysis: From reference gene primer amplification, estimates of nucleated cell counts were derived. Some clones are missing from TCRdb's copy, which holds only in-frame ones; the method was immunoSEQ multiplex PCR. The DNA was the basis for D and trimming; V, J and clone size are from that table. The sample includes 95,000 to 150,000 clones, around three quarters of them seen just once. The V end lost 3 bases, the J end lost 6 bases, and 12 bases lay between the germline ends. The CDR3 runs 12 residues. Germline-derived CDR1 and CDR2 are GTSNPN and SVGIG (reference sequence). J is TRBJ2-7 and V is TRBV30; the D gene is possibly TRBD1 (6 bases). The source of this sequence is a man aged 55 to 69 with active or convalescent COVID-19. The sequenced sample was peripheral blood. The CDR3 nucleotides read TGTGCCTGGAGCGACGACAGGCCCGAGCAGTACTTC. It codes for CAWSDDRPEQYF.